This T cell receptor (beta chain) was retrieved from a study of blood T cell repertoires in COVID-19. Whole-study context: The United States, Italy and Spain were the sources of the acute and convalescent COVID-19 samples. T cells, B-cell-depleted T cells, or PBMCs supplied cDNA or gDNA.

Per the study methods: Scientists estimated how many nucleated cells there were by amplifying reference gene primers. Here immunoSEQ multiplex PCR was the method, and the copy in TCRdb shows in-frame clones only, minus some. D and trimming were read from the DNA, whereas the V and J calls and clone size are those reported in that table. Among roughly 230,000 clones, more than 75% were seen once, and the ten largest hold around 0.98%. The CDR3 contains 14 residues. The trim removed 2 bases at V and 7 bases at J, leaving 7 bases unmatched. Looked up from germline, CDR1 is MNHNY and CDR2 is SVGAGI (reference sequence).

The material sequenced was peripheral blood. V is TRBV6-6 and J is TRBJ2-7; the match to TRBD2 covers 8 bases. The receptor was derived from a middle-aged man with acute or convalescent COVID-19. As DNA, the CDR3 is TGTGCCAGCAGTTACACTAGCGGACCTGAGGAGCAGTACTTC. It codes for CASSYTSGPEEQYF.